Reported below is one T cell receptor beta chain. Its target is unknown. The record originates from a study of lymphopenia after photon versus proton radiotherapy. Regarding the study as a whole: Proton therapy kept repertoires fairly stable, unlike photons, which gained effector/memory cells.

Generated by immunoSEQ multiplex PCR, the TCRdb table keeps only in-frame clones and is missing some. The profile shows about 29,000 clones, roughly 90% of them singletons. The length of the CDR3 is 15 residues. Between the trimmed V and J ends, which lost 3 bases and 2 bases, there was a span of 11 bases. Per germline, CDR1 LNHNV and CDR2 YYDKDF (reference sequence). The rearrangement uses TRBV15 and TRBJ2-1, with a weak D call TRBD2 (7 bases). The sequenced sample was peripheral blood, obtained from a patient treated with proton-based radiotherapy. The receptor was isolated from a woman aged 55-75 years with cholangiocarcinoma. Some clones in this sample may be carry-over from other donors' samples. In nucleotides, the CDR3 is TGTGCCACCAGCAGGGGGGCGGGAGCCTACAATGAGCAGTTCTTC. Its translation is CATSRGAGAYNEQFF.